The 27 T cell receptor beta chains in this list originate from one sample, sequenced in a study of Graves' ophthalmopathy and Graves' hyperthyroidism. Amplification of the TCR beta CDR3 regions used RNA transcripts (as template). HTBI primers were used in a first-round RT-PCR, which preceded a second-round multiplex PCR. Via MiXCR, TCRdb re-called the multiplex PCR reads, giving one row per CDR3 protein. The table shows 350,000 to 450,000 distinct CDR3 sequences, with about 16% occurring only once. The sequenced sample consisted of peripheral blood. These receptors were taken from a woman aged 18-29 years with Graves' ophthalmopathy.

This clonotype was counted many times. The rearrangement uses TRBV9 and TRBJ1-1; D is perhaps TRBD1 (6 bases). V lost 0 bases and J 1 base, leaving 13 bases between the germline ends. Germline V gene lookup returns CDR1 SGDLS and CDR2 YYNGEE. The CDR3 runs 16 residues. The CDR3 DNA reads TGTGCCAGCAGCGTAGATTCTTTGGGACAGAACACTGAAGCTTTCTTT. This translates into CASSVDSLGQNTEAFF.

Many counts were recorded for this clonotype. V usage is TRBV18 and J usage is TRBJ1-2; 8 positions match TRBD1. The J segment lost 7 bases and the V segment lost 3 bases, leaving 13 bases of the junction unmatched. The CDR3 is 16 residues long. Germline CDR1 is KGHSH and CDR2 is LQKENI. CDR3 sequence (DNA): TGTGCCAGCTCACCTTACCTGGGCAGGGGGCGAAGTGGCTACACCTTC. Translated: CASSPYLGRGRSGYTF.

This clonotype was counted ten times or more. The chain uses TRBV7-2 and TRBJ1-1; D may be TRBD1 (5 bases). Germline V CDR1 and CDR2: SGHTA, FQGNSA. V lost 1 base to trimming and J lost 10 bases, with 16 bases between them. The CDR3 runs 14 residues. CDR3 amino acids: CASSLGRASPGAFF. The CDR3 coding sequence is TGTGCCAGCAGCTTAGGCAGGGCCTCCCCGGGAGCTTTCTTT.

There are a few counts of this clonotype. The chain combines TRBV25-1 with TRBJ1-5; D remains unclear. The germline V and J ends were trimmed by 1 base and 7 bases, with 5 bases remaining between them. The CDR3 runs 12 residues. The germline CDR1 and CDR2 sequences are MGHDK and SYGVNS. The CDR3: CASSESEQPQHF. The CDR3 DNA sequence: TGTGCCAGCAGTGAATCAGAACAGCCCCAGCATTTT.

The chain combines TRBV28 with TRBJ1-5; D is perhaps TRBD1 (6 bases). There are 17 residues in the CDR3. Germline V gene lookup returns CDR1 MDHEN and CDR2 SYDVKM. The germline V and J ends were trimmed by 6 bases and 0 bases, with 18 bases remaining between them. In DNA form, the CDR3 reads TGTGCCAGCAGCCCCTTAGGACAGTCCTATAGCAATCAGCCCCAGCATTTT. Amino acid sequence: CASSPLGQSYSNQPQHF.

The sample holds many counts of this clonotype. This chain links TRBV12-3 or TRBV12-4 with TRBJ1-1; D perhaps matches TRBD1 (6 bases). Between the trimmed V and J ends, which lost 2 bases and 3 bases, there was a span of 16 bases. This CDR3 comprises 16 residues. In nucleotides, the CDR3 is TGTGCCAGCAGTTTACGGCTGTCCCCAGGGGACACTGAAGCTTTCTTT. Translated, it gives CASSLRLSPGDTEAFF.

Many counts were recorded for this clonotype. The CDR3 spells CALPPRLAGGTYEQYF. The CDR3 DNA is TGTGCCCTACCCCCGAGACTAGCGGGGGGCACCTACGAGCAGTACTTC. The V call is TRBV19, the J call TRBJ2-7; 13 bases are a match to TRBD2. The V gene end was trimmed by 11 bases and the J gene end by 2 bases; junction bases not matched to a gene: 12. Germline CDR1 LNHDA, CDR2 SQIVND (reference sequence). The CDR3 has 16 amino acids.

This clonotype turned up a few times. The gene calls are TRBV29-1 and TRBJ2-4; the D gene could be TRBD1 or TRBD2 (6 bases each). Trimming removed 3 bases from V and 3 bases from J, with 21 bases in between. The CDR3 has 17 residues. Germline values: CDR1 SQVTM, CDR2 ANQGSEA. As DNA, the CDR3 is TGCAGCGTTGACGACGAGAGGGGGGCGCGGGGCAAAAACATTCAGTACTTC. This codes for CSVDDERGARGKNIQYF.

This clonotype was counted many times. The chain carries TRBV19 and TRBJ1-5; D remains ambiguous. CDR1 and CDR2 (germline): LNHDA, SQIVND (reference sequence). The CDR3 covers 14 residues. The V end was cut by 4 bases, the J end by 4 bases, with 11 bases between. The CDR3 reads CASSTDTGNQPQHF. CDR3 in DNA: TGTGCCAGTAGTACGGATACCGGAAATCAGCCCCAGCATTTT. The entire variable domain, with the rest obtained from reference TRBV19 and TRBJ1-5, is as follows: DGGITQSPKYLFRKEGQNVTLSCEQNLNHDAMYWYRQDPGQGLRLIYYSQIVNDFQKGDIAEGYSVSREKKESFPLTVTSAQKNPTAFYLCASSTDTGNQPQHFGDGTRLSIL.

This clonotype was detected ten times or more. This chain connects TRBV28 to TRBJ1-1, with a weak D call TRBD1 (6 bases). CDR3 length: 12 residues. Germline CDR1 is MDHEN and CDR2 is SYDVKM. Trimming removed 10 bases from V and 3 bases from J, with 12 bases in between. CDR3 DNA sequence: TGTGCCATACAGGGAATCGACACTGAAGCTTTCTTT. This encodes CAIQGIDTEAFF.

Comment on this clonotype: An end of the junction does not agree with germline; a read error may underlie this. This chain links TRBV6-5 with TRBJ1-3, with unresolved D. The CDR3 has 12 amino acids. Germline CDR1 is MNHEY and CDR2 is SVGAGI. The CDR3 nucleotides are TGTACCAGCAGTTACGGCGGAAACACCATATATTTT. The encoded protein is CTSSYGGNTIYF.

At least ten counts were recorded for this clonotype. This chain uses TRBV28 with TRBJ1-5; D not certain. The CDR3 runs to 14 residues. Per germline, CDR1 MDHEN and CDR2 SYDVKM. V lost 4 bases and J lost 6, with 13 bases in between. The CDR3, as DNA: TGTGCCAGCAGTTCCGGCCTACGGAGTCAGCCCCAGCATTTT. Translation: CASSSGLRSQPQHF.

Many counts were recorded for this clonotype. The CDR3, as DNA: TGTGCCAGCAACCGGGACACGACAAATTCACCCCTCCACTTT. Its protein is CASNRDTTNSPLHF. The V call is TRBV7-9, the J call TRBJ1-6; D is perhaps TRBD1 (6 bases). This CDR3 region has 14 residues. Trimming cost V 7 bases and J 7 bases, with 14 bases left between them. Germline loops: CDR1 SEHNR, CDR2 FQNEAQ (reference sequence).

V is TRBV11-2 and J is TRBJ1-1, with a possible D match to TRBD1 (5 bases). Germline V gene sequence: CDR1 SGHAT, CDR2 FQNNGV. The V gene lost 8 bases and the J gene lost 9 bases, with 19 bases spanning the gap. CDR3 length: 13 amino acids. The DNA for the CDR3 is TGTGCCAGCCCTATCACCCGGGACGTAAAAGCTTTCTTT. It yields the protein CASPITRDVKAFF.

This chain joins TRBV6-2 or TRBV6-3 and TRBJ1-2; 7 nucleotides align to TRBD1. This CDR3 region has 14 residues. Germline V gene sequence: CDR1 MNHEY, CDR2 SVGEGT. V trimming: 7 bases; J trimming: 0 bases; junction bases outside the gene matches: 5. CDR3 in DNA: TGTGCCAGCATTAGGGACAGCGCTAACTATGGCTACACCTTC. Translation gives CASIRDSANYGYTF.

This clonotype occurred many times. The V gene is TRBV28, the J gene TRBJ1-1; D is unresolved. This CDR3 spans 11 amino acids. V was cut by 6 bases and J by 1 base, with 3 bases left in between. Germline V CDR1 and CDR2: MDHEN, SYDVKM. The CDR3 DNA sequence: TGTGCCAGCAGGGGGAACACTGAAGCTTTCTTT. This translates into CASRGNTEAFF.

There are many counts of this clonotype. This chain uses TRBV4-3 with TRBJ2-5; weak D call: TRBD2 (5 bases). The ends were cut back, 0 bases at V and 3 bases at J, with 11 bases in the middle. Per germline, CDR1 LGHNA and CDR2 YSLEER. The CDR3 is 15 residues long. Here the CDR3 DNA reads TGCGCCAGCAGCCAAGACCCGGGAAGAGAAGAGACCCAGTACTTC. Its protein product is CASSQDPGREETQYF.

This clonotype was counted ten times or more. The chain links TRBV6-2 or TRBV6-3 to TRBJ2-5, with 7 bases fitting TRBD2. Germline V gene data show CDR1 as MNHEY and CDR2 as SVGEGT. The CDR3 length is 15 residues. V lost 10 bases and J lost 1; bases outside the gene matches: 12. The DNA for the CDR3 is TGTGCCACCACCTCGGGACTATTCATCCAAGAGACCCAGTACTTC. Translation: CATTSGLFIQETQYF.

The rearrangement joins TRBV12-3 or TRBV12-4 to TRBJ1-2, with 10 bases fitting TRBD1. The V and J ends lost 10 bases and 5 bases, in that order; junction bases with no gene match: 7. This CDR3 region has 13 residues. The CDR3 loop is CAISQGQGYGYTF. The DNA of the CDR3 is TGTGCCATATCGCAGGGACAGGGGTATGGCTACACCTTC.

This clonotype was detected ten times or more. The chain carries TRBV14 and TRBJ2-5; D possibly corresponds to TRBD1 (7 bases). Trimming left V 3 bases short and J 5 bases short, with 13 bases between. CDR3 length: 14 residues. Germline V gives CDR1 SGHDN, CDR2 FVKESK. Here the CDR3 DNA reads TGTGCCAGCAGCCAGACCAGGGGGGACGAGACCCAGTACTTC. Translation: CASSQTRGDETQYF.

This clonotype showed up many times. The chain has TRBV19 and TRBJ2-2; 11 nucleotides agree with TRBD1. With 6 bases clipped from V and 6 bases from J, the junction kept 3 bases outside the gene matches. CDR3 size: 14 residues. Germline CDR1 LNHDA, CDR2 SQIVND (reference sequence). Written as DNA, the CDR3 is TGTGCCAGTAGCTGGACAGGGGGCCCCGGGGAGCTGTTTTTT. Its translation is CASSWTGGPGELFF.

At least ten counts were recorded for this clonotype. This chain uses TRBV18 with TRBJ2-2; D is perhaps TRBD1 (7 bases). The CDR3 length is 15 residues. Germline values: CDR1 KGHSH, CDR2 LQKENI. V was pared by 5 bases and J by 4 bases, with 14 bases between. CDR3 sequence (DNA): TGTGCCAGCTCAGGCGCGGGACAGCCCACCGGGGAGCTGTTTTTT. Amino acids: CASSGAGQPTGELFF.

There are many counts of this clonotype. The chain's CDR3 is CASRLMNTEAFF. The CDR3, as DNA: TGTGCCAGCCGACTGATGAACACTGAAGCTTTCTTT. The chain carries TRBV2 and TRBJ1-1, with D unclear. Germline V gene data show CDR1 as SNHLY and CDR2 as FYNNEI. The V and J ends lost 8 bases and 0 bases respectively, with 7 bases between them. The CDR3 sequence is 12 residues long.

This clonotype was counted ten times or more. The genes are TRBV28 and TRBJ2-5; 10 nucleotides agree with TRBD1. This CDR3 is built from 13 residues. The junction had 4 bases not matched to a gene; V was cut back by 8 bases and J by 4 bases. CDR1 and CDR2 (germline): MDHEN, SYDVKM. CDR3 protein: CASDRGQVETQYF. The CDR3 nucleotides are TGTGCCAGCGACAGGGGGCAGGTAGAGACCCAGTACTTC.

This clonotype was recorded at least ten times. V gene TRBV30 combines with J gene TRBJ1-1; perhaps TRBD1 as D (5 bases). CDR1 is GTSNPN, CDR2 SVGIG, per germline (reference sequence). The CDR3 is 14 amino acids. V was trimmed by 0 bases and J by 8 bases, leaving 16 bases between them. CDR3 loop: CAWSVLRGWGEAFF. CDR3 bases: TGTGCCTGGAGTGTACTCCGGGGATGGGGCGAAGCTTTCTTT.

Many counts were recorded for this clonotype. V is TRBV20-1 and J is TRBJ2-2; D remains ambiguous. V gave up 3 bases and J gave up 8 bases, with 7 bases separating them. The length of the CDR3 is 11 residues. Germline CDR1 reads DFQATT; CDR2 reads SNEGSKA (reference sequence). The CDR3 reads CSARVLGELFF. The DNA for the CDR3 is TGCAGTGCTAGGGTCCTGGGGGAGCTGTTTTTT.

The chain joins TRBV29-1 to TRBJ2-5, with no clear D. Germline V gene data show CDR1 as SQVTM and CDR2 as ANQGSEA. Between the trimmed V and J ends, which lost 4 bases and 0 bases, there was a span of 9 bases. There are 13 residues in the CDR3. The CDR3 DNA reads as TGCAGCGTTGGCTTAGAGTACCAAGAGACCCAGTACTTC. Protein sequence: CSVGLEYQETQYF.